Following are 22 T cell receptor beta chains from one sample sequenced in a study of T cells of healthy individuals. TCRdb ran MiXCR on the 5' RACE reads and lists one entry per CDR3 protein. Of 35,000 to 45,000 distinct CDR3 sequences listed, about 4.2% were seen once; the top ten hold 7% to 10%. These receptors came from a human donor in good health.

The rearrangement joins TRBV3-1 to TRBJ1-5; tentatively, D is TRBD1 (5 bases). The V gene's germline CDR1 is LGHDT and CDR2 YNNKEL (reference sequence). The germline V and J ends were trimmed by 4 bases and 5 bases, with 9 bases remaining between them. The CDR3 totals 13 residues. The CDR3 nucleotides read TGTGCCAGCAGCCGGGACCGATATCAGCCCCAGCATTTT. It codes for CASSRDRYQPQHF.

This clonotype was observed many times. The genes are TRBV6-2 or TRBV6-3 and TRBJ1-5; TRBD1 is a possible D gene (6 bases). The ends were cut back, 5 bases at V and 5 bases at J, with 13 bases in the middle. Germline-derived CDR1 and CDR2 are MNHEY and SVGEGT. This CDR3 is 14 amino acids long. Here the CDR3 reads CASSPTRTDQPQHF. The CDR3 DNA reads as TGTGCCAGCAGTCCGACCCGGACAGATCAGCCCCAGCATTTT.

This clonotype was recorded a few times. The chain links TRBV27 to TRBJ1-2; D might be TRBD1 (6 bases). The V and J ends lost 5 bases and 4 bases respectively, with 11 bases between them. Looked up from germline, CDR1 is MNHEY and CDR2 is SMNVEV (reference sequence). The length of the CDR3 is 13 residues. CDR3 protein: CASSPGAVYGYTF. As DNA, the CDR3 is TGTGCCAGCAGTCCAGGGGCGGTCTATGGCTACACCTTC.

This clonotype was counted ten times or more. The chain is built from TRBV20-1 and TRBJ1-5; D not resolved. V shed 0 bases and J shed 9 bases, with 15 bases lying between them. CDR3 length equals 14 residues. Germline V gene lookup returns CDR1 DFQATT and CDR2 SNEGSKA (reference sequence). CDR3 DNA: TGCAGTGCTAGAGATATGGCGGCAGAAGGGCCCCAGCATTTT. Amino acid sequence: CSARDMAAEGPQHF.

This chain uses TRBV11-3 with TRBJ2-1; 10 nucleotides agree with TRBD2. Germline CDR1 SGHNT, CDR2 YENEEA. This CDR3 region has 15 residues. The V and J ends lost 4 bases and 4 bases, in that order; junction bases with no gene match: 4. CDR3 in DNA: TGTGCCAGCAGCTCCGGACTAGCGGTATACAATGAGCAGTTCTTC. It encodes CASSSGLAVYNEQFF.

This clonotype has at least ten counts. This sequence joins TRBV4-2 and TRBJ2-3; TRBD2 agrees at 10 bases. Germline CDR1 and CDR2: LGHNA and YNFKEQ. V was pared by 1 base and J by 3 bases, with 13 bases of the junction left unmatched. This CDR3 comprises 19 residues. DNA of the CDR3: TGTGCCAGCAGCCAAGTTCGGAGCGGGGGGGCCGGGGAAACAGATACGCAGTATTTT. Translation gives CASSQVRSGGAGETDTQYF.

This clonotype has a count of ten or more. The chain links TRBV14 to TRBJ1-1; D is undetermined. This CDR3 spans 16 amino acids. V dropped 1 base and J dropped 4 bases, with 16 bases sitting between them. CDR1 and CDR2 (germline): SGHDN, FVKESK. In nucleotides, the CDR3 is TGTGCCAGCAGCCAAGTTAAGGTTAGCTGGGCCACTGAAGCTTTCTTT. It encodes CASSQVKVSWATEAFF.

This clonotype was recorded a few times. CDR3 coding DNA: TGTGCCAGCAGTGAAGCTCTTGTTCGACAGGGGGGAGATGAAAAACTGTTTTTT. Amino acid sequence: CASSEALVRQGGDEKLFF. This sequence joins TRBV6-1 and TRBJ1-4, with 9 nucleotides matching TRBD1. V dropped 0 bases and J dropped 6; count of bases not matched to a gene: 11. Germline V lookup: CDR1 MNHNS, CDR2 SASEGT. The CDR3 extends over 18 amino acids.

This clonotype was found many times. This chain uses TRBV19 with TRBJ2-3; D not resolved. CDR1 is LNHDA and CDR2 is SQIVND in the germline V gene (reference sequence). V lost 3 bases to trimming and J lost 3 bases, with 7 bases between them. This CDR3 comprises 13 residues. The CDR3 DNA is TGTGCCAGTAGTATTCTTGGAACAGATACGCAGTATTTT. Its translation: CASSILGTDTQYF.

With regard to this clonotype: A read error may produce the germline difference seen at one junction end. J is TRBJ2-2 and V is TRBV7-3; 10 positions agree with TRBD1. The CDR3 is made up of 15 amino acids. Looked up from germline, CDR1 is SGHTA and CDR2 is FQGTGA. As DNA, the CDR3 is TGTGCCAGCAGCCGGACAGGGGGGAGGACCGGGGAGCCGTTTTTT. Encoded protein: CASSRTGGRTGEPFF.

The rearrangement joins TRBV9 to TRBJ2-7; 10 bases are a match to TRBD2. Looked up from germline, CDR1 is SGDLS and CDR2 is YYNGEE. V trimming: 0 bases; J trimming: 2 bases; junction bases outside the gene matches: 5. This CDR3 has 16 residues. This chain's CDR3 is CASSVEAGLATYEQYF. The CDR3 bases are TGTGCCAGCAGCGTAGAGGCGGGACTAGCGACCTACGAGCAGTACTTC.

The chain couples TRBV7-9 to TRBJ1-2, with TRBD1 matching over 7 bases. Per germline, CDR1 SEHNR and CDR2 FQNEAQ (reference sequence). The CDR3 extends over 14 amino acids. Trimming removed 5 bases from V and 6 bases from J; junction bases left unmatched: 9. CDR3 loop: CASSPVRGGDGYTF. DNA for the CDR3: TGTGCCAGCAGCCCCGTCAGGGGGGGCGATGGCTACACCTTC.

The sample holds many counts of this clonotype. Written as DNA, the CDR3 is TGTGCCAGCAAAGCCAGGGAGCAAGCCAAAAACATTCAGTACTTC. Encoded protein: CASKAREQAKNIQYF. This sequence joins TRBV12-3 or TRBV12-4 and TRBJ2-4; either TRBD1 or TRBD2 may supply D (5 bases each). This CDR3 is built from 15 residues. V was cut by 7 bases and J by 0 bases, with 13 bases left in between.

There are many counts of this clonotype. CDR3 sequence: CSVEVTGRLYEQYF. The CDR3 DNA is TGCAGCGTTGAGGTGACAGGAAGACTCTACGAGCAGTACTTC. The chain employs TRBV29-1 and TRBJ2-7, with D tentatively TRBD1 (6 bases). Germline-derived CDR1 and CDR2 are SQVTM and ANQGSEA. The CDR3 runs to 14 residues. The V and J ends lost 3 bases and 3 bases respectively, with 15 bases between them.

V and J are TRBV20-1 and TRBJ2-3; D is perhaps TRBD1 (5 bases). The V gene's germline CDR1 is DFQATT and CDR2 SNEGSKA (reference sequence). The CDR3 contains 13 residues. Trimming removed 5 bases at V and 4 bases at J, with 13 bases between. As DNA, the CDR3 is TGCAGTGCTGAAACAGGATTTGCAGATACGCAGTATTTT. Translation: CSAETGFADTQYF.

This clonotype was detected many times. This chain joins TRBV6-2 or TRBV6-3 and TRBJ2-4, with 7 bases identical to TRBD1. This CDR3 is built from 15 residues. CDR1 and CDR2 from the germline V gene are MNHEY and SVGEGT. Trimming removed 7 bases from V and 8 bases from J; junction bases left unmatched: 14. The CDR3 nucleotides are TGTGCCAGCACTATTCAGAGGGGGCACAAGCACATTCAGTACTTC. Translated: CASTIQRGHKHIQYF.

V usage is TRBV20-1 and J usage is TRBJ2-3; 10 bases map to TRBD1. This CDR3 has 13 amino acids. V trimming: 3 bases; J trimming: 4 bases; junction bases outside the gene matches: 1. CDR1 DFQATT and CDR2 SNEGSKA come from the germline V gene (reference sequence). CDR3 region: CSARTGGPDTQYF. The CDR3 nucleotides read TGCAGTGCTAGGACAGGGGGCCCAGATACGCAGTATTTT.

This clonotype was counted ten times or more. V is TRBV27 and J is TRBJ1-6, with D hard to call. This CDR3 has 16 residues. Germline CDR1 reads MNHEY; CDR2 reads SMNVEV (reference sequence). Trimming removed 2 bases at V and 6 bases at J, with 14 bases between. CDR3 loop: CASSLQPLPLNSPLHF. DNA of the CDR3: TGTGCCAGCAGTTTACAGCCCCTACCCCTTAATTCACCCCTCCACTTT.

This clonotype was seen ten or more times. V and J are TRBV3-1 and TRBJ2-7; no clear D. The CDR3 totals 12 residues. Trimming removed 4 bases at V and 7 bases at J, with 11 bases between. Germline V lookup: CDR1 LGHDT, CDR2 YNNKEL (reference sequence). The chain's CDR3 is CASSRNKREQYF. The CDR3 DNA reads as TGTGCCAGCAGCCGAAACAAAAGGGAGCAGTACTTC.

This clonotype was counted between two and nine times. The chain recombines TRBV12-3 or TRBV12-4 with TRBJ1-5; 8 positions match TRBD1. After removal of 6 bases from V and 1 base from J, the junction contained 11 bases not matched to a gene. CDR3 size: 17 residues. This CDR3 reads CASRPWTGLLSNQPQHF. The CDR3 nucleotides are TGTGCCAGCAGACCCTGGACAGGGCTATTAAGCAATCAGCCCCAGCATTTT.

CDR3 sequence: CASTKLFTSGVSYNEQFF. The DNA for the CDR3 is TGTGCCAGCACCAAACTATTCACTAGCGGGGTCTCCTACAATGAGCAGTTCTTC. V and J are TRBV12-3 or TRBV12-4 and TRBJ2-1, with TRBD2 matching 10 bases. The CDR3 totals 18 residues. Trimming at V came to 7 bases and at J to 0 bases, leaving 12 bases not matched to a gene.

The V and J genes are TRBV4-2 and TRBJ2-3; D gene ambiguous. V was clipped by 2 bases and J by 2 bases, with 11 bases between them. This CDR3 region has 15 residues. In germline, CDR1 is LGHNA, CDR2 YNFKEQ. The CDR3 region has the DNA TGTGCCAGCAGCCAATACCCGGGCGACACAGATACGCAGTATTTT. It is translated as CASSQYPGDTDTQYF.